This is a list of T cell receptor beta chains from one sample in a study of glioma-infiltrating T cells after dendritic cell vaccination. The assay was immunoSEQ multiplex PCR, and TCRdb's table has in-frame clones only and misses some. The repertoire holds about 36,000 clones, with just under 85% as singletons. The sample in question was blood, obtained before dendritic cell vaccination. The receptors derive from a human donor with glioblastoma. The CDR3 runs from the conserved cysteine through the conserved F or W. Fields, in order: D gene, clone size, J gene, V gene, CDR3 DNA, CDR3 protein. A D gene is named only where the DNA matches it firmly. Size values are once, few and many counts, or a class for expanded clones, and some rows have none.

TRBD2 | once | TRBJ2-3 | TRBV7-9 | TGTGCCAGCAGCTTAGACTGGGGGGGAGATTCAGATACGCAGTATTTT | CASSLDWGGDSDTQYF
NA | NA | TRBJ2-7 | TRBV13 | TGTGCCAGCAGCCTGAGTGAGGGGGCCTACGAGCAGTACTTC | CASSLSEGAYEQYF
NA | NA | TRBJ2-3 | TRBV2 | TGTGCCAGCAGTGACAGGGGAGAGCGCACAGATACGCAGTATTTT | CASSDRGERTDTQYF
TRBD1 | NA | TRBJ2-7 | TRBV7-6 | TGTGCCAGCAGCTTAGGCAGGGGGCAACCCTACGAGCAGTACTTC | CASSLGRGQPYEQYF
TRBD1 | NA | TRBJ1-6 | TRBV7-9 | TGTGCCAGCCCGGGACAGGGGAATAATTCACCCCTCCACTTT | CASPGQGNNSPLHF
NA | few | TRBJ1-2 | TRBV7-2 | TGTGCCAGCAGCTTAGACGGGGGGTACTATGGCTACACCTTC | CASSLDGGYYGYTF
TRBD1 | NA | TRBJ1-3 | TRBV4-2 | TGTGCCAGCAGCCAGGAAGGTACAGGGGACTCTGGAAACACCATATATTTT | CASSQEGTGDSGNTIYF
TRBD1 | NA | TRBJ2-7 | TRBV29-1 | TGCAGCGTATCGACAGGGATGGGCTACGAGCAGTACTTC | CSVSTGMGYEQYF
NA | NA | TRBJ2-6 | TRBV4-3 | TGCGCCAGCAGCCAAGATAAGGGGGTCGGCTCTGGGGCCAACGTCCTGACTTTC | CASSQDKGVGSGANVLTF
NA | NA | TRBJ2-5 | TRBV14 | TGTGCCAGCAGCCAATTAAAGGGGCCAGAGACCCAGTACTTC | CASSQLKGPETQYF
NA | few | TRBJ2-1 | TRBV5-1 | TGCGCCAGCCAAGGGCAGGGTATTTTATCCCACAACAATGAGCAGTTCTTC | CASQGQGILSHNNEQFF
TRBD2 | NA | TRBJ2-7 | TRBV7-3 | TGTGCCAGCTCGGCTAGCGGGGGTTACGAGCAGTACTTC | CASSASGGYEQYF
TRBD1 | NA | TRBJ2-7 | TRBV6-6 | TGTGCCAGCAGCCTCCTGGGACAGGGGGTAGGGGAGCAGTACTTC | CASSLLGQGVGEQYF
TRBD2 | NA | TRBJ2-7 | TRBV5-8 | TGTGCCAGCAGCGGTGGGAGGGCCTGGCGCTACGAGCAGTACTTC | CASSGGRAWRYEQYF
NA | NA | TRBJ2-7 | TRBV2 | TGTGCCAGCACAGGACACGAGGAGCAGTACTTC | CASTGHEEQYF
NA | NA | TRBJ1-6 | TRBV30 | TGTGCCTGGACCATTGAACTAAATTCACCCCTCCACTTT | CAWTIELNSPLHF
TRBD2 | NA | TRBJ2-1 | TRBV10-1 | TGCGCCAGCAGTAAGACTAGCGGGGGGGACAATGAGCAGTTCTTC | CASSKTSGGDNEQFF
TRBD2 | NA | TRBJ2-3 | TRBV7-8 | TGTGCCAGCAGCCCGAGACTAGCGGCAGATACGCAGTATTTT | CASSPRLAADTQYF
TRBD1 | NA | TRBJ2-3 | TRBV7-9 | TGTGCCAGCAGCCCGGACAGGGGGCTTGTAACAGATACGCAGTATTTT | CASSPDRGLVTDTQYF
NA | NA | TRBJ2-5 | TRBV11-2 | TGTGCCAGCAGCTCAACGCGGACCCAGTACTTC | CASSSTRTQYF
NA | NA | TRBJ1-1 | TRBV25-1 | TGTGCCAGCAGCCAAGATTGGGGGCTGGGGACTGAAGCTTTCTTT | CASSQDWGLGTEAFF
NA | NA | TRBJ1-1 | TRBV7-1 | TGTGCCAGCAGCCAAGATTGGGGGCTGGGGACTGAAGCTTTCTTT | CASSQDWGLGTEAFF
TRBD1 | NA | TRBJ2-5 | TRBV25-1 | TGTGCCAGCAGTGATTGGAAGGACAGGGCAGAGACCCAGTACTTC | CASSDWKDRAETQYF
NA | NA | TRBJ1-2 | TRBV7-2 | TGTGCCAGCAGGTCCCTCGGGGAGTCCTATGGCTACACCTTC | CASRSLGESYGYTF
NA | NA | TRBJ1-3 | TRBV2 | TGTGCCAGCAGTTATGGAAACACCATATATTTT | CASSYGNTIYF
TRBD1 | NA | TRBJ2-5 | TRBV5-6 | TGTGCCTCAAAACAGGGGGTAAAGACCCAGTACTTC | CASKQGVKTQYF
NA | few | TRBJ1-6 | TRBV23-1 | TGCGCCAGCAGTCGAGGCGTCCGGAGCTCCTATAATTCCCCCCTCCACTTT | CASSRGVRSSYNSPLHF
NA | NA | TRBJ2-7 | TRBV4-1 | TGCGCCAGCAGCCAAGTTACAGGGACCTACGAGCAGTACTTC | CASSQVTGTYEQYF
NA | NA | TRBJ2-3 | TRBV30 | TGTGCCTGGGGACGCCGGGGGGATACGCAGTATTTT | CAWGRRGDTQYF
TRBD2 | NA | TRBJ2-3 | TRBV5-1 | TGCGCCAGCAGCACAGGGACTAGCGGGGGCGCAGATACGCAGTATTTT | CASSTGTSGGADTQYF
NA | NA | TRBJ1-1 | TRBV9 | TGTGCCAGCAGCGGTTGGGATACGGGGACTGAAGCTTTCTTT | CASSGWDTGTEAFF
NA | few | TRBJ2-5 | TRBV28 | TGTGCCAGCAGTTGGGGGAGGGGGAAGGAGACCCAGTACTTC | CASSWGRGKETQYF
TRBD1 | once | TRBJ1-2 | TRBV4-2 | TGTGCCAGCAGCCACACAGGGGGCGCAGACTATGGCTACACCTTC | CASSHTGGADYGYTF
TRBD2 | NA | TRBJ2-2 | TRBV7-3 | TGTGCCAGCAGCTTCGTGACTAGCGGGTTAAACACCGGGGAGCTGTTTTTT | CASSFVTSGLNTGELFF
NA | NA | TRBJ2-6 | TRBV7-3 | TGTGCCAGCAGCAGAGGACAGCTCTCTGGGGCCAACGTCCTGACTTTC | CASSRGQLSGANVLTF
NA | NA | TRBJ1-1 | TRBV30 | TGTGCCTGCCCAATACCAGGGGTCACTGAAGCTTTCTTT | CACPIPGVTEAFF
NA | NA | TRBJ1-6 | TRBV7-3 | TGTGCCAGCAGCTTAGGCCTTGCAGGTTCACCCCTCCACTTT | CASSLGLAGSPLHF
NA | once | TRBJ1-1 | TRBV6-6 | TGTGCCAGCAGTTTCGGAGAGGCGAACACTGAAGCTTTCTTT | CASSFGEANTEAFF
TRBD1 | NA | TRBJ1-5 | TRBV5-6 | TGTGCCAGCAGCTTGGGGGGACAGGGGGTCCATCAGCCCCAGCATTTT | CASSLGGQGVHQPQHF
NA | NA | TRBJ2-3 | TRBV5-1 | TGCGCCAGCAGCTTGGGTAGGGGGGGGACAGATACGCAGTATTTT | CASSLGRGGTDTQYF
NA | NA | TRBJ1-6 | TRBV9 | TGTGCCAGCAGCGTAGCAGGGTATCATTCCCCCCTCCACTTT | CASSVAGYHSPLHF
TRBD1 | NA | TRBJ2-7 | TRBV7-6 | TGTGCCAGCAGCATGAACAGGGGGCCCTACGAGCAGTACTTC | CASSMNRGPYEQYF
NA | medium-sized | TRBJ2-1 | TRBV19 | TGTGCCAGTAGTATAGGTCAGTTTAATGAGCAGTTCTTC | CASSIGQFNEQFF
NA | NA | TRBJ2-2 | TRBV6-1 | TGTGCCAGCAGTGAAGAGGGTACGGGAGTCAGGGAGCTGTTTTTT | CASSEEGTGVRELFF
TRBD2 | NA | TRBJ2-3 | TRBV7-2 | TGTGCCAGCAGCCCCTTGAGCGGGGGGGCCGCAGATACGCAGTATTTT | CASSPLSGGAADTQYF
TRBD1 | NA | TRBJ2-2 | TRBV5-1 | TGCGCCAGCATAGGGGGCGCGGGCACCGGGGAGCTGTTTTTT | CASIGGAGTGELFF
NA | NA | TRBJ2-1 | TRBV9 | TGTGCCAGCAGCGACCAAGACGGACAACGTAACAATGAGCAGTTCTTC | CASSDQDGQRNNEQFF
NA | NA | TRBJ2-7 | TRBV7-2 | TGTGCCAGCAGCGTCGCGGGTACGGAAACCTACGAGCAGTACTTC | CASSVAGTETYEQYF
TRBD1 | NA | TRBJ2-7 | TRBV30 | TGTGCCTGGAGTTGGGACAGGGGAGGCGAGCAGTACTTC | CAWSWDRGGEQYF
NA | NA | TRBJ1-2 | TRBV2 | TGTGCCAGCAGTGAACTAAGGGGAAACTATGGCTACACCTTC | CASSELRGNYGYTF
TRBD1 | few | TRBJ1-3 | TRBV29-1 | TGCAGCGTCGCGGCAGGGGGTTCCGGAAACACCATATATTTT | CSVAAGGSGNTIYF
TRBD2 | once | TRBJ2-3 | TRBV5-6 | TGTGCCAGCAGACCCGGACTAGCTCGCAGCACAGATACGCAGTATTTT | CASRPGLARSTDTQYF
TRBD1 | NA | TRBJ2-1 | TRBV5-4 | TGTGCCAGCAGCTTAGGGCAGGGGGCCTCCTACAATGAGCAGTTCTTC | CASSLGQGASYNEQFF
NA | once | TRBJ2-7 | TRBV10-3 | TGTGCCACTCAGCCGGGGGGCCACGAGCAGTACTTC | CATQPGGHEQYF
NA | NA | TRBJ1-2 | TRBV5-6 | TGTGCCAGCAGCTTGGCATATGGCTACACCTTC | CASSLAYGYTF